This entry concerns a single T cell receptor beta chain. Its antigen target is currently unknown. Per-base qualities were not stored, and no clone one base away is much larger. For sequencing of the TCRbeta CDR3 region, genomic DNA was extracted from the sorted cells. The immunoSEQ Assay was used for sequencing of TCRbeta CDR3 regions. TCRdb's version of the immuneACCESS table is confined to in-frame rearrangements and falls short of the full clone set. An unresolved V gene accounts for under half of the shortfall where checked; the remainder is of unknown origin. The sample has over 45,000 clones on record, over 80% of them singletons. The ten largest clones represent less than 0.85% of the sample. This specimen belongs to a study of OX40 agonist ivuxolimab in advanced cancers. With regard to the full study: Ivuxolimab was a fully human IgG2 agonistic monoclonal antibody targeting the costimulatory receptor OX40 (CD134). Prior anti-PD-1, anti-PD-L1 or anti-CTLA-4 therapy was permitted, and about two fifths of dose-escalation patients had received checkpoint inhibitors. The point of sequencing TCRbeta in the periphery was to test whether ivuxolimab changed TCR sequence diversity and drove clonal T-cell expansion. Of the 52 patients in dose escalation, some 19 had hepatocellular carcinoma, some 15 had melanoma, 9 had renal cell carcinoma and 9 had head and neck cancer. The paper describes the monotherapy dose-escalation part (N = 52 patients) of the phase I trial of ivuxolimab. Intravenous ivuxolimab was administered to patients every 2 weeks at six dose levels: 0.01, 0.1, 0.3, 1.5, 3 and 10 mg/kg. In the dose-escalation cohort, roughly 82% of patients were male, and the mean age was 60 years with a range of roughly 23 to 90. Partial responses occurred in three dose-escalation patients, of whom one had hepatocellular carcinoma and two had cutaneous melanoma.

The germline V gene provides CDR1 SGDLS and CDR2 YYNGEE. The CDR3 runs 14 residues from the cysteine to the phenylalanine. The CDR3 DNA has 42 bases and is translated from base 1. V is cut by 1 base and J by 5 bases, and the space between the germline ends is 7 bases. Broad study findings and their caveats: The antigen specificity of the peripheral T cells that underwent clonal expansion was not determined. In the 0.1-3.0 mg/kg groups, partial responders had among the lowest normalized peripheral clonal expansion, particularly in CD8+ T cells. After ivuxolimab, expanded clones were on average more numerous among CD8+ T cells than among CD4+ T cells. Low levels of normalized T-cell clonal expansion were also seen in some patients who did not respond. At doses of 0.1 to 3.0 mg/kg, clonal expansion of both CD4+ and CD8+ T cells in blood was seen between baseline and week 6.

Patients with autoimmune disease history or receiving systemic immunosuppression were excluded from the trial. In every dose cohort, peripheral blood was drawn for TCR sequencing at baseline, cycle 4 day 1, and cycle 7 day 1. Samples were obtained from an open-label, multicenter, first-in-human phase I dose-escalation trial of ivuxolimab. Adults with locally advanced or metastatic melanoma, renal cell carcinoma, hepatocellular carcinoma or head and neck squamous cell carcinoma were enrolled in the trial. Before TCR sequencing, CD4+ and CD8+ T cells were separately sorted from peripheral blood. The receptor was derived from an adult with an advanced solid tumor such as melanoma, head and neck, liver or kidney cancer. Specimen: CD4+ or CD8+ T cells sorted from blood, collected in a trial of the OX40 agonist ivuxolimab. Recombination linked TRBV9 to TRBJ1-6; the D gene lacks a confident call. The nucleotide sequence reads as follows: TGTGCCAGCAGCGTAATGGTAGATAATTCACCCCTCCACTTT. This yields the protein CASSVMVDNSPLHF.